The 19 T cell receptor beta chains reported below all come from one sample, sequenced in a study of blood T cell repertoires in COVID-19. Clones were sequenced by immunoSEQ multiplex PCR, and TCRdb holds only the in-frame ones, with some missing. This sample has approximately 140,000 clones; more than 60% occur once, and the top ten carry around 13%. Source material: peripheral blood. These receptors were obtained from an elderly man with acute or convalescent COVID-19.

This rearrangement joins TRBV11-2 to TRBJ2-7, with D unclear. The V gene lost 4 bases and the J gene lost 7 bases, with 11 bases spanning the gap. This CDR3 has 12 amino acids. Germline V gene data show CDR1 as SGHAT and CDR2 as FQNNGV. CDR3 DNA sequence: TGTGCCAGCAGCTCCAGTAGACTGGAGCAGTACTTC. Amino acids: CASSSSRLEQYF.

CDR3 sequence: CASGGQGHNEQFF. The DNA of the CDR3 is TGTGCCAGTGGTGGACAGGGGCACAATGAGCAGTTCTTC. This chain uses TRBV19 with TRBJ2-1; 9 nucleotides agree with TRBD1. Trimming at V came to 8 bases and at J to 5 bases, leaving 4 bases not matched to a gene. The CDR3 consists of 13 residues. Looked up from germline, CDR1 is LNHDA and CDR2 is SQIVND (reference sequence).

This clone was detected only a few times. The chain uses TRBV7-9 and TRBJ1-6; 7 bases align to TRBD1. The ends lost 2 bases at V and 6 bases at J; junction bases unmatched: 4. Germline V gene data show CDR1 as SEHNR and CDR2 as FQNEAQ (reference sequence). The CDR3 sequence is 15 residues long. The CDR3: CASSLPGQPNSPLHF. Here the CDR3 DNA reads TGTGCCAGCAGCTTACCGGGACAGCCTAATTCACCCCTCCACTTT.

This clone was observed a handful of times. The chain combines TRBV5-6 with TRBJ1-6, with 10 positions matching TRBD1. The junction had 12 bases not matched to a gene; V was cut back by 2 bases and J by 10 bases. From germline, CDR1 is SGHDT and CDR2 YYEEEE. The CDR3 length is 17 residues. The CDR3 coding sequence is TGTGCCAGCAGCTTCGGCCTCCGAGGGACAGGGGCATCACCCCTCCACTTT. Protein product: CASSFGLRGTGASPLHF.

The V call is TRBV29-1, the J call TRBJ2-1; no firm D call. V lost 3 bases to trimming and J lost 7 bases, with 16 bases between them. The germline CDR1 and CDR2 sequences are SQVTM and ANQGSEA. The CDR3 is 14 amino acids. CDR3 region: CSVDSLQTPNEQFF. The DNA of the CDR3 is TGCAGCGTTGATAGTCTCCAAACCCCGAATGAGCAGTTCTTC.

In this sample, this clone turned up once. The J gene is TRBJ2-1, the V gene TRBV14; tentative D call: TRBD1 (6 bases). Germline CDR1 is SGHDN and CDR2 is FVKESK. The CDR3 runs to 18 residues. Trimming took 3 bases from V and 4 from J, leaving 22 bases between them. As DNA, the CDR3 is TGTGCCAGCAGCCATCTTGGGGGTGGGACATATCGATACAATGAGCAGTTCTTC. This gives the protein CASSHLGGGTYRYNEQFF.

The chain uses TRBV5-6 and TRBJ2-5; maybe TRBD2 (6 bases). Germline lookup yields CDR1 SGHDT and CDR2 YYEEEE. Trimming left V 4 bases short and J 4 bases short, with 14 bases between. The CDR3 is made up of 14 amino acids. The CDR3 region has the DNA TGTGCCAGCAGCCCACGCGGGGTCAGAGAGACCCAGTACTTC. Its protein is CASSPRGVRETQYF.

The chain combines TRBV2 with TRBJ2-5; possibly TRBD1 for D (5 bases). V was trimmed by 6 bases and J by 5 bases, leaving 22 bases between them. Looked up from germline, CDR1 is SNHLY and CDR2 is FYNNEI. The CDR3 has 16 amino acids. The CDR3 sequence is CASRGLGGAPGETQYF. The DNA of the CDR3 is TGTGCCAGCAGGGGGCTGGGTGGGGCCCCGGGTGAGACCCAGTACTTC.

The rearrangement uses TRBV21-1 and TRBJ2-4; the D segment call TRBD1 is taken from the table without a DNA check. TRBV21-1 is described as a pseudogene. The CDR3 spans 18 residues. The CDR3 loop is CASSQSPDSQIAKNIQYF. CDR3 in DNA: TGTGCCAGCAGCCAAAGCCCGGACAGCCAGATAGCCAAAAACATTCAGTACTTC.

The chain has TRBV7-2 and TRBJ1-3; D is ambiguous. V lost 5 bases and J 0 bases, leaving 11 bases between the germline ends. Germline CDR1 is SGHTA and CDR2 is FQGNSA. CDR3 size: 15 residues. As DNA, the CDR3 is TGTGCCAGCAGCCCCGGGTCCTACTCTGGAAACACCATATATTTT. Protein: CASSPGSYSGNTIYF.

V is TRBV2 and J is TRBJ1-3, with D tentatively TRBD1 (6 bases). Germline CDR1 reads SNHLY; CDR2 reads FYNNEI. Trimming pared 8 bases from V and 2 bases from J, leaving 13 bases between. This CDR3 is 14 amino acids long. The DNA for the CDR3 is TGTGCCAGCCTAACAGGGTTAGCTGGAAACACCATATATTTT. This sequence encodes CASLTGLAGNTIYF.

V is TRBV14 and J is TRBJ2-3; D is uncertain. The CDR3 has 16 residues. Germline CDR1 reads SGHDN; CDR2 reads FVKESK. Between the trimmed V and J ends, which lost 5 bases and 4 bases, there was a span of 19 bases. In DNA, the CDR3 is TGTGCCAGCAGCAACATAGACCTAATTCGGGCAGATACGCAGTATTTT. It translates to CASSNIDLIRADTQYF.

There are a few counts of this clone. J is TRBJ1-1 and V is TRBV7-6; D unclear. The germline CDR1 and CDR2 sequences are SGHVS and FNYEAQ. V dropped 5 bases and J dropped 0 bases, with 7 bases sitting between them. The CDR3 loop spans 13 amino acids. The CDR3 is CASSLRLNTEAFF. In nucleotides, the CDR3 is TGTGCCAGCAGCCTCCGTCTGAACACTGAAGCTTTCTTT.

V usage is TRBV6-5 and J usage is TRBJ1-2; a weak D match, TRBD1 (5 bases). Deletions cut 0 bases from V and 2 bases from J, with 13 bases between. Germline V CDR1 and CDR2: MNHEY, SVGAGI. The CDR3 spans 16 residues. The CDR3 nucleotides are TGTGCCAGCAGTTACTCGCGGCAGGAGGGGAACTATGGCTACACCTTC. It codes for CASSYSRQEGNYGYTF.

The CDR3 loop reads CASSAVAGSSYEQYF. CDR3 coding DNA: TGTGCCAGCAGCGCAGTAGCCGGGTCCTCCTACGAGCAGTACTTC. V usage is TRBV5-5 and J usage is TRBJ2-7; no reliable D call. The CDR3 totals 15 residues. Trimming removed 4 bases from V and 0 bases from J, with 14 bases in between. Per germline, CDR1 SGHKS and CDR2 YYEKEE (reference sequence). Full variable domain (remainder filled in from reference TRBV5-5 and TRBJ2-7): DAGVTQSPTHLIKTRGQQVTLRCSPISGHKSVSWYQQVLGQGPQFIFQYYEKEERGRGNFPDRFSARQFPNYSSELNVNALLLGDSALYLCASSAVAGSSYEQYFGPGTRLTVT.

The chain carries TRBV6-2 or TRBV6-3 and TRBJ1-1; possible D gene TRBD1, 6 bases. This CDR3 is 13 amino acids long. The germline V gene encodes CDR1 MNHEY and CDR2 SVGEGT. Trimming took 2 bases from V and 5 from J, leaving 9 bases between them. The CDR3 here is CASSYLRGTEAFF. The CDR3 coding sequence is TGTGCCAGCAGTTACCTGAGGGGGACTGAAGCTTTCTTT.

This clone was found once. This chain links TRBV19 with TRBJ2-7, with 8 bases aligning to TRBD1. The CDR3 extends over 13 amino acids. Unmatched junction bases numbered 5, after V lost 4 bases and J lost 6 bases. Germline V gene sequence: CDR1 LNHDA, CDR2 SQIVND (reference sequence). The CDR3 region has the DNA TGTGCCAGTAGTAGGACAGGGTCCCGCGAGCAGTACTTC. Residues: CASSRTGSREQYF.

The genes are TRBV4-3 and TRBJ2-1; D may be TRBD2 (5 bases). Between the trimmed V and J ends, which lost 2 bases and 0 bases, there was a span of 17 bases. The CDR3 is 18 residues long. From germline, CDR1 is LGHNA and CDR2 YSLEER. The CDR3 DNA sequence: TGCGCCAGCAGCCAAAAGGCACCGACTGACTACTCCTACAATGAGCAGTTCTTC. Its translation: CASSQKAPTDYSYNEQFF.

This chain uses TRBV18 with TRBJ2-7, with a tentative D call TRBD1 (5 bases). The CDR3 runs 14 residues. Per the germline V gene, CDR1 is KGHSH and CDR2 is LQKENI. Trimming took 3 bases from V and 5 from J, leaving 14 bases between them. The CDR3, as DNA: TGTGCCAGCTCACCGTTGGGTACCAGGGACGAGCAGTACTTC. Protein sequence: CASSPLGTRDEQYF. Full variable domain (outside the CDR3, taken from reference TRBV18 and TRBJ2-7): NAGVMQNPRHLVRRRGQEARLRCSPMKGHSHVYWYRQLPEEGLKFMVYLQKENIIDESGMPKERFSAEFPKEGPSILRIQQVVRGDSAAYFCASSPLGTRDEQYFGPGTRLTVT.